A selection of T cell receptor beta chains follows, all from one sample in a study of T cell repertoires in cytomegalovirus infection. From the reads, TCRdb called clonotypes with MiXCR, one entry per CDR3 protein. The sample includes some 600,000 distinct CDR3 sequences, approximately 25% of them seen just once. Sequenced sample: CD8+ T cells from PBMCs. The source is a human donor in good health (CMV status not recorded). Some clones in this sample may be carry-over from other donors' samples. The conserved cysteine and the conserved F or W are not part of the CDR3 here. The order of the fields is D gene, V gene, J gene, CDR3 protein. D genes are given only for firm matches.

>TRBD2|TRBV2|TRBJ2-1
ASTSGVAGPYNEQF
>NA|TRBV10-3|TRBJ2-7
AISVQDSYEQY
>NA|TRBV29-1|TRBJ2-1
SVRGAETLSYNEQF
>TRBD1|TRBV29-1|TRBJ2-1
SVVGQFIDEQF
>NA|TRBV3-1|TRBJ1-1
ASSQGRINTEAF
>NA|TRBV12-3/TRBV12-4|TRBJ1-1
ASSFTTANTEAF
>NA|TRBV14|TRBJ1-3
TSSQYRRQAYGNTIY
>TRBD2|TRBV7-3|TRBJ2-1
ASSRGLAVYNEQF
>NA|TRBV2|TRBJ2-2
ASPGTTNTGELF
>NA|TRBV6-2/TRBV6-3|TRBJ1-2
ASSPWQADYGYT
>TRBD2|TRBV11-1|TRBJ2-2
ASSPKPAGGTRELF